The 22 T cell receptor beta chains listed next were all sequenced from one sample in a study of shared clonotypes between healthy human individuals. The table came from immunoSEQ multiplex PCR; TCRdb's copy has only in-frame clones and leaves some out. The sample holds about 1 million clones; about 70% are singletons and the top ten take approximately 1.5%. Sequenced input: memory CD4+ T cells sorted from blood. Subset: CD45RA-negative fraction. The receptors stem from a man between 18 and 29 years old in good health.

V gene TRBV5-1 combines with J gene TRBJ2-7; 12 bases are a match to TRBD1. Germline V gene lookup returns CDR1 SGHRS and CDR2 YFSETQ. The CDR3 runs 16 residues. Trimming at V came to 0 bases and at J to 5 bases, leaving 6 bases not matched to a gene. DNA for the CDR3: TGCGCCAGCAGCTTGGGAGGGACAGGGGGCGGAAACGAGCAGTACTTC. It yields the protein CASSLGGTGGGNEQYF.

The sample holds one count of this clone. Other nucleotide sequences in the sample specify the same CDR3. The rearrangement joins TRBV5-1 to TRBJ2-5, with 10 bases identical to TRBD1. The CDR3 totals 14 residues. CDR1 and CDR2 (germline): SGHRS, YFSETQ. With V trimmed by 4 bases and J by 2 bases, 2 bases remained unmatched. CDR3 coding DNA: TGCGCCAGCAGCGGGGGACAGGGGCAAGAGACCCAGTACTTC. It codes for CASSGGQGQETQYF.

The gene calls are TRBV18 and TRBJ2-5, with D possibly called TRBD1 or TRBD2 (5 bases each). Trimming pared 4 bases from V and 2 bases from J, leaving 11 bases between. Germline-derived CDR1 and CDR2 are KGHSH and LQKENI. The CDR3 covers 14 residues. CDR3 DNA: TGTGCCAGCTCACGGGGGAACTCACAAGAGACCCAGTACTTC. This sequence encodes CASSRGNSQETQYF.

V usage is TRBV5-5 and J usage is TRBJ1-4; 9 bases align to TRBD1. Germline V gene sequence: CDR1 SGHKS, CDR2 YYEKEE (reference sequence). The CDR3 has 15 amino acids. V lost 0 bases to trimming and J lost 5 bases; unmatched junction nucleotides: 2. In nucleotides, the CDR3 is TGTGCCAGCAGCTTGGGGGGACAGGGAAATGAAAAACTGTTTTTT. This sequence encodes CASSLGGQGNEKLFF.

The CDR3 here is CASTMRPSGGNEQFF. CDR3 bases: TGCGCCAGCACCATGCGACCCAGCGGGGGGAATGAGCAGTTCTTC. The chain uses TRBV5-1 and TRBJ2-1, with 9 bases identical to TRBD2. The germline V gene has CDR1 SGHRS and CDR2 YFSETQ. CDR3 size: 15 residues. J lost 7 bases, V lost 6 bases, and 11 bases had no gene match.

The chain couples TRBV21-1 to TRBJ2-2; the listed D gene, TRBD2, was not tested against the DNA. TRBV21-1 constitutes a pseudogene. The CDR3 length is 16 residues. Here the CDR3 DNA reads TGTGCCAGCAGCAAGCCGGGACTAGCGGCCACCGGGGAGCTGTTTTTT. Its protein product is CASSKPGLAATGELFF.

This chain uses TRBV6-4 with TRBJ1-2; possibly TRBD1 for D (6 bases). Germline lookup yields CDR1 MRHNA and CDR2 SNTAGT. This CDR3 comprises 15 residues. V lost 1 base and J 7 bases, leaving 16 bases between the germline ends. In nucleotides, the CDR3 is TGTGCCAGCAGTGACTACCCCCCAGGGGCGAGTGGCTACACCTTC. This translates into CASSDYPPGASGYTF.

The rearrangement links TRBV10-3 to TRBJ1-2; weak D call: TRBD1 (5 bases). Germline CDR1 is ENHRY and CDR2 is SYGVKD. V was trimmed by 11 bases and J by 5 bases, leaving 9 bases between them. This CDR3 has 10 amino acids. As DNA, the CDR3 is TGTGCCGCCCGACAGTATGGCTACACCTTC. Residues: CAARQYGYTF.

Regarding this clone: Other DNA sequences from this sample encode an identical CDR3 as well. V usage is TRBV7-2 and J usage is TRBJ2-7; possible D gene TRBD2, 7 bases. Germline loops: CDR1 SGHTA, CDR2 FQGNSA. The CDR3 runs to 15 residues. The V end was cut by 3 bases, the J end by 0 bases, with 12 bases between. The CDR3 nucleotides are TGTGCCAGCAGCTTCTCGGGGGGCCCCTCCTACGAGCAGTACTTC. Encoded protein: CASSFSGGPSYEQYF.

This clone was observed once. Other DNA sequences in this sample translate to the same CDR3. The J gene is TRBJ1-5, the V gene TRBV7-2; no definite D call. The CDR3 runs 14 residues. V lost 4 bases and J lost 2, with 9 bases in between. The germline gives CDR1 SGHTA, CDR2 FQGNSA. The chain's CDR3 is CASSSRTGNQPQHF. The DNA for the CDR3 is TGTGCCAGCAGCTCTAGGACGGGCAATCAGCCCCAGCATTTT.

The chain employs TRBV5-6 and TRBJ2-1; maybe TRBD1 (6 bases). The CDR3 is 14 amino acids. The germline gives CDR1 SGHDT, CDR2 YYEEEE. Trimming removed 2 bases at V and 1 base at J, with 7 bases between. CDR3 DNA: TGTGCCAGCAGCTTAGGGGGTTCCTACAATGAGCAGTTCTTC. Encoded protein: CASSLGGSYNEQFF.

The chain has TRBV6-5 and TRBJ2-5; D tentatively reads TRBD1 or TRBD2 (6 bases each). Trimming removed 3 bases from V and 1 base from J, with 15 bases in between. Germline V gene sequence: CDR1 MNHEY, CDR2 SVGAGI. The CDR3 loop spans 16 amino acids. The chain's CDR3 is CASSYWVGGGQETQYF. The CDR3 DNA reads TGTGCCAGCAGTTATTGGGTAGGAGGGGGCCAAGAGACCCAGTACTTC.

J is TRBJ2-1 and V is TRBV6-5; D is unresolved. Germline V lookup: CDR1 MNHEY, CDR2 SVGAGI. Trimming took off 5 bases at V and 6 bases at J, with 11 bases between the two ends. The CDR3 is 13 amino acids. For the CDR3, the DNA is TGTGCCAGCAGTCGCGGACCTGGCAATGAGCAGTTCTTC. It encodes CASSRGPGNEQFF.

V and J are TRBV6-5 and TRBJ1-4; 8 bases are a match to TRBD1. The germline V gene has CDR1 MNHEY and CDR2 SVGAGI. The CDR3 runs 14 residues. V shed 5 bases and J 5 bases; nucleotides not matched to a gene: 4. The CDR3 is CASSRTGGNEKLFF. Written as DNA, the CDR3 is TGTGCCAGCAGTAGAACAGGGGGGAATGAAAAACTGTTTTTT.

This clone was counted a few times. V and J are TRBV6-5 and TRBJ1-5, with TRBD1 identical over 7 bases. With V trimmed by 5 bases and J by 11 bases, 9 bases remained unmatched. CDR1 and CDR2 from the germline V gene are MNHEY and SVGAGI. The length of the CDR3 is 13 residues. CDR3 coding DNA: TGTGCCAGCAGTCCCCAGGGGGGGGGAGCCCAGCATTTT. It specifies CASSPQGGGAQHF.

This rearrangement joins TRBV28 to TRBJ1-4; D is unresolved. The CDR3 runs 14 residues. V lost 2 bases and J lost 3, with 7 bases in between. CDR1 is MDHEN, CDR2 SYDVKM, per germline. The chain's CDR3 is CASSLMGSNEKLFF. In nucleotides, the CDR3 is TGTGCCAGCAGTTTAATGGGGTCTAATGAAAAACTGTTTTTT.

The chain employs TRBV19 and TRBJ2-7; possibly TRBD1 or TRBD2 for D (5 bases each). Germline assignment: CDR1 LNHDA and CDR2 SQIVND (reference sequence). The germline V and J ends were trimmed by 3 bases and 0 bases, with 9 bases remaining between them. The length of the CDR3 is 14 residues. The CDR3: CASSMGPSSYEQYF. The CDR3 DNA is TGTGCCAGTAGTATGGGACCAAGCTCCTACGAGCAGTACTTC.

This chain joins TRBV5-6 and TRBJ1-3, with no clear D. Between the trimmed V and J ends, which lost 4 bases and 7 bases, there was a span of 18 bases. Germline V gene lookup returns CDR1 SGHDT and CDR2 YYEEEE. The CDR3 runs to 15 residues. The CDR3 region has the DNA TGTGCCAGCAGCGACGGGCCTCTTTCTTGGAACACCATATATTTT. As protein: CASSDGPLSWNTIYF.

The CDR3 DNA follows: TGTGCCAGCAGCTTAGATAGGGTTTGGGATTACAATGAGCAGTTCTTC. Its translation is CASSLDRVWDYNEQFF. The J gene is TRBJ2-1, the V gene TRBV7-2; D is uncertain. The V gene lost 1 base and the J gene lost 4 bases, with 14 bases spanning the gap. The CDR3 has 16 amino acids. Germline CDR1 reads SGHTA; CDR2 reads FQGNSA.

J is TRBJ1-1 and V is TRBV6-1, with D possibly being TRBD1 (6 bases). CDR1 MNHNS and CDR2 SASEGT come from the germline V gene. The CDR3 is 15 residues long. V lost 6 bases and J 6 bases, leaving 20 bases between the germline ends. CDR3 sequence: CASSPIGQLKPEAFF. The CDR3 bases are TGTGCCAGCAGCCCTATCGGACAGTTGAAGCCTGAAGCTTTCTTT.

In this sample, this clone turned up once. This rearrangement joins TRBV5-1 to TRBJ1-2; 7 nucleotides match TRBD1. Germline V CDR1 and CDR2: SGHRS, YFSETQ. J gave up 6 bases and V 0 bases, and 5 bases lay outside the gene matches. The CDR3 length is 14 residues. The CDR3 sequence is CASSLDRGSDGYTF. CDR3 DNA: TGCGCCAGCAGCTTGGACAGGGGATCAGATGGCTACACCTTC.

The CDR3 nucleotides are TGTGCCAGCAGCGTCTGGGGCAGTGGGGAGCTGTTTTTT. Protein: CASSVWGSGELFF. The chain uses TRBV7-2 and TRBJ2-2; tentative D call: TRBD1 (5 bases). The length of the CDR3 is 13 residues. Between the trimmed V and J ends, which lost 5 bases and 8 bases, there was a span of 12 bases. Looked up from germline, CDR1 is SGHTA and CDR2 is FQGNSA.